The 19 T cell receptor beta chains given below trace back to one sample, sequenced in a study of beta chain features in type 1 diabetes. Reverse transcription of all isolated RNA meant that expressed TCRB transcripts were sequenced. Some clones are missing from TCRdb's copy, which holds only in-frame ones; the method was immunoSEQ multiplex PCR. The data show 300,000 to 450,000 clones, about 18% seen once. Material for sequencing was naive CD4+ T cells from blood. Receptors were obtained from a woman aged 18-29 years in good health.

The chain carries TRBV5-4 and TRBJ2-5; TRBD2 agrees at 9 bases. Germline V gene data show CDR1 as SGHNT and CDR2 as YYREEE (reference sequence). The V gene end was trimmed by 1 base and the J gene end by 5 bases; junction bases not matched to a gene: 6. The length of the CDR3 is 15 residues. This CDR3 is CASSLRLAEGETQYF. The CDR3 nucleotides are TGTGCCAGCAGCTTGCGACTAGCGGAGGGGGAGACCCAGTACTTC.

This clone was seen a handful of times. The chain couples TRBV7-9 to TRBJ1-2, with D uncertain. In germline, CDR1 is SEHNR, CDR2 FQNEAQ (reference sequence). This CDR3 contains 14 residues. V lost 7 bases, J lost 2 bases, and 14 bases lay in between. This CDR3 reads CASTSGGINYGYTF. CDR3 bases: TGTGCCAGCACCTCCGGCGGGATAAACTATGGCTACACCTTC.

The chain employs TRBV4-2 and TRBJ2-5, with D tentatively TRBD2 (6 bases). V dropped 3 bases and J dropped 2 bases, with 10 bases sitting between them. The CDR3 extends over 14 amino acids. Per the germline V gene, CDR1 is LGHNA and CDR2 is YNFKEQ. The chain's CDR3 is CASSQGGGQETQYF. The CDR3 DNA reads TGTGCCAGCAGCCAGGGGGGTGGGCAAGAGACCCAGTACTTC.

The chain uses TRBV7-2 and TRBJ1-2, with 7 positions matching TRBD1. CDR1 and CDR2 (germline): SGHTA, FQGNSA. The CDR3 consists of 14 residues. J lost 6 bases, V lost 3 bases, and 7 bases had no gene match. The CDR3 bases are TGTGCCAGCAGCTTCGGACAGGTTAAGAATGGCTACACCTTC. This gives the protein CASSFGQVKNGYTF. The variable domain in full, with the rest retrieved from reference TRBV7-2 and TRBJ1-2, is GAGVSQSPSNKVTEKGKDVELRCDPISGHTALYWYRQSLGQGLEFLIYFQGNSAPDKSGLPSDRFSAERTGGSVSTLTIQRTQQEDSAVYLCASSFGQVKNGYTFGSGTRLTVV.

This clone was counted a few times. The chain uses TRBV18 and TRBJ2-1; 9 nucleotides line up with TRBD2. This CDR3 comprises 15 residues. CDR1 is KGHSH, CDR2 LQKENI, per germline. V was pared by 2 bases and J by 7 bases, with 6 bases of the junction left unmatched. The DNA for the CDR3 is TGTGCCAGCTCACCAGTAGCGGGAGCGGGGAATGAGCAGTTCTTC. Amino acids: CASSPVAGAGNEQFF.

The V gene is TRBV10-3, the J gene TRBJ2-5, with D possibly TRBD2 on 7 matching bases. The CDR3 covers 18 residues. Per germline, CDR1 ENHRY and CDR2 SYGVKD. Trimming shortened V by 2 bases and J by 5 bases, and 24 bases separated the two germline ends. The CDR3 spells CAISERSRQGGARETQYF. CDR3 sequence (DNA): TGTGCCATCAGTGAGAGATCCCGACAAGGGGGGGCGCGGGAGACCCAGTACTTC.

The J gene is TRBJ2-7, the V gene TRBV29-1; D may be TRBD1 (5 bases). The CDR3 has 11 amino acids. V was pared by 7 bases and J by 5 bases, with 12 bases between. Germline V CDR1 and CDR2: SQVTM, ANQGSEA. CDR3 nucleotides: TGCAGCGCGAAACAGGCGGACGAGCAGTACTTC. This encodes CSAKQADEQYF.

The V and J genes are TRBV11-2 and TRBJ1-6; the D is unclear. The CDR3 consists of 15 residues. V lost 6 bases and J lost 4, with 13 bases in between. CDR1 is SGHAT and CDR2 is FQNNGV in the germline V gene. The CDR3 loop reads CASRFDGFYNSPLHF. The DNA of the CDR3 is TGTGCCAGCAGGTTTGACGGGTTTTATAATTCACCCCTCCACTTT.

V gene TRBV5-8 combines with J gene TRBJ2-3, with 11 bases fitting TRBD2. Trimming at V came to 4 bases and at J to 5 bases, leaving 6 bases not matched to a gene. CDR3 length: 15 residues. Germline V gene sequence: CDR1 SGHTS, CDR2 YDEGEE. Written as DNA, the CDR3 is TGTGCCAGCAGCCTGACTAGCGGGGTAATAGATACGCAGTATTTT. This encodes CASSLTSGVIDTQYF.

This clone was seen a few times. This chain connects TRBV2 to TRBJ2-7; D perhaps matches TRBD1 (5 bases). The CDR3 consists of 12 residues. V lost 8 bases, J lost 4 bases, and 12 bases lay in between. Germline V gene sequence: CDR1 SNHLY, CDR2 FYNNEI. The CDR3 region has the DNA TGTGCCAGCGGCGAGACAGTGTACGAGCAGTACTTC. Protein: CASGETVYEQYF.

This clone was seen a few times. The V and J genes are TRBV4-1 and TRBJ2-1; TRBD2 aligns across 7 bases. CDR1 and CDR2 from the germline V gene are MGHRA and YSYEKL. The V and J ends lost 4 bases and 0 bases, in that order; junction bases with no gene match: 9. This CDR3 contains 17 residues. The CDR3 DNA follows: TGCGCCAGCAGCCGGGGACGCCGGGGGGTCTCCTACAATGAGCAGTTCTTC. Its translation is CASSRGRRGVSYNEQFF.

The V and J genes are TRBV27 and TRBJ2-1, with 8 bases lining up with TRBD2. V lost 5 bases, J lost 9 bases, and 6 bases stayed unmatched. Germline-derived CDR1 and CDR2 are MNHEY and SMNVEV (reference sequence). CDR3 size: 13 residues. The CDR3 DNA follows: TGTGCCAGCAGTCGAAGGACTAGCACTGAGCAGTTCTTC. Protein product: CASSRRTSTEQFF.

The V call is TRBV4-1, the J call TRBJ1-1; D is undetermined. CDR1 and CDR2 from the germline V gene are MGHRA and YSYEKL. The CDR3 has 16 residues. Trimming took off 1 base at V and 8 bases at J, with 20 bases between the two ends. The CDR3 coding sequence is TGCGCCAGCAGCCAAGGGGCCTGGCGTGGCAGTCCCGAAGCTTTCTTT. Encoded protein: CASSQGAWRGSPEAFF.

This clone was seen only a few times. The J gene is TRBJ1-2, the V gene TRBV18; 8 bases fit TRBD1. J was trimmed by 4 bases and V by 3 bases; bases with no gene match: 7. The CDR3 is 15 amino acids. CDR1 and CDR2 from the germline V gene are KGHSH and LQKENI. The CDR3 DNA follows: TGTGCCAGCTCACCCGGACAGGGTGAGGCCTATGGCTACACCTTC. It codes for CASSPGQGEAYGYTF.

The chain couples TRBV5-1 to TRBJ2-1; TRBD2 agrees at 10 bases. The germline gives CDR1 SGHRS, CDR2 YFSETQ. Trimming cost V 4 bases and J 3 bases; bases outside gene matches: 7. The CDR3 loop spans 16 amino acids. The CDR3, as DNA: TGCGCCAGCAGCCCCCCGGGACTAGCGTTCTACAATGAGCAGTTCTTC. Its protein is CASSPPGLAFYNEQFF.

The chain combines TRBV15 with TRBJ2-2; D not resolved. CDR1 and CDR2 from the germline V gene are LNHNV and YYDKDF (reference sequence). Trimming cost V 1 base and J 8 bases, with 14 bases left between them. The CDR3 is made up of 15 amino acids. The DNA of the CDR3 is TGTGCCACCAGCAGAGGGCCTAGTGCATCGGGGGAGCTGTTTTTT. This translates into CATSRGPSASGELFF.

The J gene is TRBJ1-5, the V gene TRBV7-2; D call uncertain. Per germline, CDR1 SGHTA and CDR2 FQGNSA. The CDR3 runs to 13 residues. V was trimmed by 6 bases and J by 0 bases, leaving 6 bases between them. The CDR3 nucleotides are TGTGCCAGCAGGCAGTATAGCAATCAGCCCCAGCATTTT. It encodes CASRQYSNQPQHF.

With respect to this clone: Other DNA sequences in this sample translate to the same CDR3. The V gene is TRBV2, the J gene TRBJ2-5, with 9 bases identical to TRBD1. V shed 6 bases and J 4 bases; nucleotides not matched to a gene: 0. CDR1 is SNHLY and CDR2 is FYNNEI in the germline V gene. This CDR3 spans 12 amino acids. CDR3 protein: CASRDRGETQYF. For the CDR3, the DNA is TGTGCCAGCAGGGACAGGGGAGAGACCCAGTACTTC.

This clone was seen only a few times. The chain links TRBV5-1 to TRBJ2-5; 11 bases agree with TRBD1. The tail of the sequence fits TRBJ2-7 better, so the J call may be wrong. Germline lookup yields CDR1 SGHRS and CDR2 YFSETQ. The CDR3 length is 15 residues. CDR3 nucleotides: TGCGCCAGCAGCGATGGGACAGGGGGGAACTACGAGCAGTACTTC. Protein: CASSDGTGGNYEQYF.